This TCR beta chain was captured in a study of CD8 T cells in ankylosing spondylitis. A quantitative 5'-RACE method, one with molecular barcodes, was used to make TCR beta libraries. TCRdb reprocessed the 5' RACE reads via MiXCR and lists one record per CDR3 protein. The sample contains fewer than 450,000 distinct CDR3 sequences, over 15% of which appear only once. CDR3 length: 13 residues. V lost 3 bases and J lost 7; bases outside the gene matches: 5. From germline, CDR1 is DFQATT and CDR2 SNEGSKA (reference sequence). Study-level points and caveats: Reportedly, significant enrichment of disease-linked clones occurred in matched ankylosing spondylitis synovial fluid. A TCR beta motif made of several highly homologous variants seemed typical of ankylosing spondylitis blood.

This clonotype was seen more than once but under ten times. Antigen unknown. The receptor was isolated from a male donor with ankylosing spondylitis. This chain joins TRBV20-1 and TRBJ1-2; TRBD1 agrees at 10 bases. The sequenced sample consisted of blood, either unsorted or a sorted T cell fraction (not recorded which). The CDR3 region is CSARRTGGFGYTF. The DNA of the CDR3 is TGCAGTGCTAGGCGGACAGGGGGTTTTGGCTACACCTTC.